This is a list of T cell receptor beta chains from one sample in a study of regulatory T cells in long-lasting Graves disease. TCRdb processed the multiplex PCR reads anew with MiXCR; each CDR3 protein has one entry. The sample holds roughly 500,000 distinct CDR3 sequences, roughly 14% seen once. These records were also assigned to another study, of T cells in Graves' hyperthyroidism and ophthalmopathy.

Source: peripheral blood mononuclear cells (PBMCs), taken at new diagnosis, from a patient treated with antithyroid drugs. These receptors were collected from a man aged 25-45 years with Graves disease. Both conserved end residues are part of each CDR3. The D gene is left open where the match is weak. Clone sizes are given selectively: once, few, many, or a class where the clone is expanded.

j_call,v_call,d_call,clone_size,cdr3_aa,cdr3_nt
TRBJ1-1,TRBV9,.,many,CASSPNSPSNTEAFF,TGTGCCAGCAGCCCGAACAGCCCGTCGAACACTGAAGCTTTCTTT
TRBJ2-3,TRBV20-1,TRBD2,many,CSAVTTSGIGTQYF,TGCAGCGCTGTTACGACTAGCGGGATTGGTACGCAGTATTTT
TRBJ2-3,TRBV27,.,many,CASSFTPGQSDTQYF,TGTGCCAGCAGTTTTACTCCAGGGCAATCAGATACGCAGTATTTT
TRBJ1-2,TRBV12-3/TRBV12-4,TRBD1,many,CASSEGQGGPIYTF,TGTGCCAGCAGTGAAGGACAGGGAGGTCCTATCTACACCTTC
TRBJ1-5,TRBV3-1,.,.,CASSYRGGNQPQHF,TGTGCCAGCAGCTATAGAGGAGGAAATCAGCCCCAGCATTTT
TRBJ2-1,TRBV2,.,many,CASRIHKSANEQFF,TGTGCCAGCAGGATACACAAGTCCGCCAATGAGCAGTTCTTC
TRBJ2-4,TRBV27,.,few,CASRLGSGVAKNIQYF,TGTGCCAGCAGGCTGGGGTCAGGAGTAGCCAAAAACATTCAGTACTTC
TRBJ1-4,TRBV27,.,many,CASSLWGVSNEKLFF,TGTGCCAGCAGTTTGTGGGGGGTTTCTAATGAAAAACTGTTTTTT
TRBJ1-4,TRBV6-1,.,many,CASSALQGAEEKLFF,TGTGCCAGCAGTGCCTTGCAGGGAGCAGAGGAAAAACTGTTTTTT
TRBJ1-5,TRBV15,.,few,CATRTLPSNQPQHF,TGTGCCACCAGAACACTACCCAGCAATCAGCCCCAGCATTTT
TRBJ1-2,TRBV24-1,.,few,CATSDSGGGTGYTF,TGTGCCACCAGTGATTCTGGGGGTGGAACCGGCTACACCTTC
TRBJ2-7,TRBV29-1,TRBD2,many,CSVGTSGRDTYEQYF,TGCAGCGTAGGGACTAGCGGGAGGGATACCTACGAGCAGTACTTC
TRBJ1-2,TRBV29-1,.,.,CSVEEDSSYGYTF,TGCAGCGTTGAAGAGGACAGTTCCTATGGCTACACCTTC
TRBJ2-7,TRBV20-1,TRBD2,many,CSARASGFYEQYF,TGCAGTGCTAGGGCTAGCGGGTTCTACGAGCAGTACTTC
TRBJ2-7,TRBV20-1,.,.,CSARDGGRSYEQYF,TGCAGTGCTAGAGATGGAGGCCGATCCTACGAGCAGTACTTC
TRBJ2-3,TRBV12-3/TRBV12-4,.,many,CASSLELGGLTDTQYF,TGTGCCAGCAGTTTGGAGTTGGGGGGCCTAACGGATACGCAGTATTTT
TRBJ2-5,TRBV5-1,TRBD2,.,CASSLGTSGRTQETQYF,TGCGCCAGCAGCTTGGGGACTAGCGGGAGGACCCAAGAGACCCAGTACTTC
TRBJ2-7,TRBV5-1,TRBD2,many,CASSLVPSGSYEQYF,TGCGCCAGCAGCTTGGTTCCTAGCGGGAGTTACGAGCAGTACTTC
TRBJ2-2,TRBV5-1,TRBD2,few,CASSSSTSGPTGELFF,TGCGCCAGCAGCTCGTCCACTAGCGGCCCCACCGGGGAGCTGTTTTTT
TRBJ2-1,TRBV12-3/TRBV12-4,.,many,CASSLTEGFNEQFF,TGTGCCAGCAGTTTGACGGAGGGGTTCAATGAGCAGTTCTTC
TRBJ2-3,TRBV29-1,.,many,CSVAQGITDTQYF,TGCAGCGTTGCCCAGGGGATCACAGATACGCAGTATTTT
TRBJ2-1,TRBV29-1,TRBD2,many,CSVETGLAGHNEQFF,TGCAGCGTTGAAACTGGACTAGCGGGGCACAATGAGCAGTTCTTC
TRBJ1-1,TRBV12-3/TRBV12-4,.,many,CASSFPGAGTEAFF,TGTGCCAGCAGTTTCCCCGGGGCGGGAACTGAAGCTTTCTTT
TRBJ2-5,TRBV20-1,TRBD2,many,CSATQRTSGPGKTQYF,TGCAGTGCTACTCAACGGACTAGCGGCCCCGGGAAGACCCAGTACTTC
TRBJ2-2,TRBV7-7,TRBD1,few,CASSLGTGASRGGELFF,TGTGCTAGCAGCTTGGGGACAGGCGCCTCACGGGGCGGGGAGCTGTTTTTT
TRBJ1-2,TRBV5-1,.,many,CASSLTTDNYGYTF,TGTGCCAGCAGTTTAACGACAGATAACTATGGCTACACCTTC
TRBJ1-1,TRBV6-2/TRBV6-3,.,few,CASTWDVTEAFF,TGTGCCAGCACCTGGGACGTCACTGAAGCTTTCTTT
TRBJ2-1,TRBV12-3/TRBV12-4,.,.,CASSLSVSYNEQFF,TGTGCCAGCAGTTTAAGTGTCTCCTACAATGAGCAGTTCTTC
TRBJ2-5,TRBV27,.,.,CASRNNWFVETQYF,TGTGCCAGCAGGAATAACTGGTTTGTAGAGACCCAGTACTTC
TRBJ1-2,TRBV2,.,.,CATPSTPGRPLYGYTF,TGTGCCACCCCCAGTACGCCCGGCCGGCCTTTGTATGGCTACACCTTC